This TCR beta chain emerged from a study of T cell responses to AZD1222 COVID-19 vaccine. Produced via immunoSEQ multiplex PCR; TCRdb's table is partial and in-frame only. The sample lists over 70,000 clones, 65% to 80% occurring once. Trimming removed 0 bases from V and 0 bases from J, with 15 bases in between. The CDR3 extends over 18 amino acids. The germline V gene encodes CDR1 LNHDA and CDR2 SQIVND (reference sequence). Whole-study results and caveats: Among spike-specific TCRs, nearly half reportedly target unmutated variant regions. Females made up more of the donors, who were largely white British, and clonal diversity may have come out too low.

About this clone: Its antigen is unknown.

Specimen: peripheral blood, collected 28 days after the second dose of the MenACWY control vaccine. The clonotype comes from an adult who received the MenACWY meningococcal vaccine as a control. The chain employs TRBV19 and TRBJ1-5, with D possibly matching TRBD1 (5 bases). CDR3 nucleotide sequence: TGTGCCAGTAGTATAGATCGCGGGGCAGAAACTAGCAATCAGCCCCAGCATTTT. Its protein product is CASSIDRGAETSNQPQHF.